This passage covers 32 T cell receptor beta chains from one sample sequenced in a study of cytomegalovirus exposure and HLA in healthy donors. Use of 60 Vbeta and 13 Jbeta primers characterized the PCR. Here immunoSEQ multiplex PCR was the method, and the copy in TCRdb shows in-frame clones only, minus some. The data contain about 200,000 clones, around 83% of them seen just once; the ten biggest clones take up 6.5%. Material: PBMCs. The receptors were sampled from a woman between 45 and 65 years old in good health and CMV-seropositive.

The chain combines TRBV5-8 with TRBJ2-1, with 15 bases lining up with TRBD2. CDR1 is SGHTS and CDR2 is YDEGEE in the germline V gene. J lost 8 bases, V lost 2 bases, and 8 bases had no gene match. The CDR3 extends over 17 amino acids. Here the CDR3 reads CASSFAGTSGRSYEQFF. The CDR3 DNA reads as TGTGCCAGCAGCTTCGCAGGGACTAGCGGGAGGTCTTATGAGCAGTTCTTC.

The chain joins TRBV4-1 to TRBJ2-1; TRBD2 matches at 13 bases. This CDR3 is 17 amino acids long. Looked up from germline, CDR1 is MGHRA and CDR2 is YSYEKL. V lost 2 bases and J lost 2; bases outside the gene matches: 3. The CDR3 loop reads CASSQTGTSGTYNEQFF. The CDR3 bases are TGCGCCAGCAGCCAAACGGGGACTAGCGGGACCTACAATGAGCAGTTCTTC.

The chain is built from TRBV18 and TRBJ1-2; 8 positions match TRBD1. The germline V gene encodes CDR1 KGHSH and CDR2 LQKENI. Germline trimming cut 3 bases from V and 8 bases from J; bases unmatched to any gene: 11. The CDR3 totals 15 residues. The CDR3 nucleotides read TGTGCCAGCTCACCGGAAAACAGGGGGACGAGGGGCTACACCTTC. As protein: CASSPENRGTRGYTF.

The V call is TRBV6-5, the J call TRBJ2-7; D perhaps matches TRBD1 (5 bases). The V end was cut by 0 bases, the J end by 2 bases, with 8 bases between. Germline assignment: CDR1 MNHEY and CDR2 SVGAGI. CDR3 length: 14 residues. CDR3 nucleotides: TGTGCCAGCAGTTACTCGGGGCGACCCTACGAGCAGTACTTC. This sequence encodes CASSYSGRPYEQYF.

This chain connects TRBV19 to TRBJ2-5; tentative D call: TRBD2 (5 bases). The germline V gene has CDR1 LNHDA and CDR2 SQIVND (reference sequence). The V end lost 7 bases, the J end lost 5 bases, and 23 bases lay between the germline ends. This CDR3 has 16 residues. CDR3 sequence (DNA): TGTGCCAGTACCGCGCGAGAGCGGCGCTTTAGGGAGACCCAGTACTTC. Amino acids: CASTARERRFRETQYF.

The CDR3 here is CASSRGQVMNTEAFF. CDR3 in DNA: TGTGCCAGCAGTCGGGGACAGGTCATGAACACTGAAGCTTTCTTT. The V and J genes are TRBV27 and TRBJ1-1, with TRBD1 matching over 8 bases. The ends lost 5 bases at V and 0 bases at J; junction bases unmatched: 5. CDR1 is MNHEY, CDR2 SMNVEV, per germline (reference sequence). This CDR3 spans 15 amino acids.

The J gene is TRBJ2-7, the V gene TRBV7-5; TRBD2 is the table's D call, not checked against the DNA. TRBV7-5 is designated a pseudogene. This CDR3 is 16 amino acids long. The CDR3 protein is CVRSLVLAAGSYEQYF. CDR3 sequence (DNA): TGTGTCAGAAGCTTAGTTTTAGCGGCTGGGTCCTACGAGCAGTACTTC.

V and J are TRBV28 and TRBJ2-3; 11 nucleotides align to TRBD2. Trimming cost V 3 bases and J 4 bases; bases outside gene matches: 6. The CDR3 has 16 amino acids. CDR1 and CDR2 (germline): MDHEN, SYDVKM. The CDR3 DNA follows: TGTGCCAGCAGTTTCCCGACTAGCGGGAACGCAGATACGCAGTATTTT. Translated: CASSFPTSGNADTQYF.

The rearrangement joins TRBV2 to TRBJ2-3; TRBD2 is a possible D gene (6 bases). Trimming removed 4 bases from V and 6 bases from J, with 17 bases in between. CDR1 is SNHLY, CDR2 FYNNEI, per germline. There are 15 residues in the CDR3. The CDR3 protein is CASSGLAAIADTQYF. The CDR3, as DNA: TGTGCCAGCAGTGGGTTAGCGGCCATAGCGGATACGCAGTATTTT.

In this sample, this clone turned up a few times. The gene calls are TRBV5-4 and TRBJ1-3; D might be TRBD1 (5 bases). CDR1 and CDR2 from the germline V gene are SGHNT and YYREEE (reference sequence). Deletions cut 3 bases from V and 2 bases from J, with 9 bases between. The CDR3 is 14 amino acids. The CDR3 sequence: CASSWGVPGNTIYF. The CDR3 bases are TGTGCCAGCAGCTGGGGGGTGCCTGGAAACACCATATATTTT. The full variable domain, its missing parts supplied by reference TRBV5-4 and TRBJ1-3, is ETGVTQSPTHLIKTRGQQVTLRCSSQSGHNTVSWYQQALGQGPQFIFQYYREEENGRGNFPPRFSGLQFPNYSSELNVNALELDDSALYLCASSWGVPGNTIYFGEGSWLTVV.

V and J are TRBV27 and TRBJ2-7; no clear D. Per germline, CDR1 MNHEY and CDR2 SMNVEV (reference sequence). V was trimmed by 2 bases and J by 2 bases, leaving 10 bases between them. The length of the CDR3 is 14 residues. CDR3 in DNA: TGTGCCAGCAGTTTAAATTGGCAGGCCTACGAGCAGTACTTC. As protein: CASSLNWQAYEQYF.

Of note for this clone: The junction and the germline gene differ at one end; a read error may be behind it. The chain joins TRBV4-1 to TRBJ2-4; 14 bases fit TRBD2. This CDR3 comprises 19 residues. Germline CDR1 reads MGHRA; CDR2 reads YSYEKL. CDR3 nucleotides: TGCGCCAGCAGCCCGGGACTAGCGGGAGACCCCCTAAGCAAAAACAGTCAGTACTTC. Protein: CASSPGLAGDPLSKNSQYF.

J is TRBJ2-7 and V is TRBV15; a possible D gene is TRBD1 (5 bases). The V gene's germline CDR1 is LNHNV and CDR2 YYDKDF (reference sequence). The CDR3 covers 15 residues. Trimming removed 0 bases from V and 6 bases from J, with 15 bases in between. This CDR3 is CATSRDRATGTEQYF. For the CDR3, the DNA is TGTGCCACCAGCAGAGACAGGGCTACTGGAACCGAGCAGTACTTC.

This sequence joins TRBV5-1 and TRBJ2-7; a weak D match, TRBD1 (6 bases). The CDR3 has 14 amino acids. CDR1 is SGHRS and CDR2 is YFSETQ in the germline V gene. V was clipped by 0 bases and J by 3 bases, with 10 bases between them. The CDR3 is CASSLGQVLYEQYF. The CDR3 DNA reads as TGCGCCAGCAGCTTGGGACAGGTACTCTACGAGCAGTACTTC.

V gene TRBV27 combines with J gene TRBJ1-6; TRBD1 matches at 7 bases. The CDR3 is 15 residues long. Germline CDR1 and CDR2: MNHEY and SMNVEV (reference sequence). Losses at the gene ends were 3 bases for V and 7 bases for J; bases not matched to a gene: 6. DNA for the CDR3: TGTGCCAGCAGTTTGACCCAGGGGGGCAATTCACCCCTCCACTTT. This codes for CASSLTQGGNSPLHF.

This rearrangement joins TRBV5-8 to TRBJ2-1; 11 positions agree with TRBD1. This CDR3 is built from 15 residues. Per germline, CDR1 SGHTS and CDR2 YDEGEE. V was clipped by 5 bases and J by 7 bases; unmatched bases: 8. CDR3 sequence reads: CASSVGQGAVNEQFF. CDR3 nucleotide sequence: TGTGCCAGCAGTGTAGGACAGGGGGCAGTTAATGAGCAGTTCTTC.

The chain has TRBV5-8 and TRBJ2-7, with D uncertain. CDR1 and CDR2 from the germline V gene are SGHTS and YDEGEE. The CDR3 covers 11 residues. Trimming left V 2 bases short and J 4 bases short, with 4 bases between. The CDR3 sequence is CASSFQYEQYF. CDR3 DNA: TGTGCCAGCAGCTTCCAGTACGAGCAGTACTTC.

This chain joins TRBV29-1 and TRBJ2-1; 9 bases are a match to TRBD2. Trimming removed 7 bases from V and 6 bases from J; junction bases left unmatched: 7. Per germline, CDR1 SQVTM and CDR2 ANQGSEA. CDR3 length: 13 amino acids. The CDR3 DNA is TGCAGCGGAACGGGACTAGCCGGCAATGAGCAGTTCTTC. It specifies CSGTGLAGNEQFF.

CDR3 loop: CASSPRGGPPVNTEAFF. The CDR3 nucleotides read TGTGCCAGCAGTCCTCGAGGGGGCCCCCCGGTGAACACTGAAGCTTTCTTT. The chain links TRBV28 to TRBJ1-1; 7 bases align to TRBD1. With 5 bases clipped from V and 0 bases from J, the junction kept 12 bases outside the gene matches. Germline CDR1 MDHEN, CDR2 SYDVKM. The CDR3 contains 17 residues.

This clone was seen a single time. V is TRBV6-6 and J is TRBJ2-1; TRBD1 agrees at 11 bases. CDR3 size: 15 residues. The ends lost 6 bases at V and 8 bases at J; junction bases unmatched: 9. Per germline, CDR1 MNHNY and CDR2 SVGAGI (reference sequence). In DNA, the CDR3 is TGTGCCAGCAGCCCGAGGACAGGGGGCGGAGATGAGCAGTTCTTC. Translation: CASSPRTGGGDEQFF.

CDR3 sequence: CASSRLTGDEKLFF. In DNA, the CDR3 is TGCGCCAGCAGCCGGTTGACAGGGGATGAAAAACTGTTTTTT. The chain employs TRBV5-1 and TRBJ1-4; TRBD1 matches at 8 bases. There are 14 residues in the CDR3. Germline trimming cut 4 bases from V and 6 bases from J; bases unmatched to any gene: 5. CDR1 is SGHRS and CDR2 is YFSETQ in the germline V gene.

The chain links TRBV28 to TRBJ2-5; 9 bases are shared with TRBD2. This CDR3 comprises 13 residues. Germline V CDR1 and CDR2: MDHEN, SYDVKM. The V segment lost 2 bases and the J segment 5 bases; nucleotides outside the gene matches: 0. CDR3 in DNA: TGTGCCAGCAGTTTAGCGGGGGGGGAGACCCAGTACTTC. As protein: CASSLAGGETQYF.

The chain employs TRBV18 and TRBJ2-2; D is ambiguous. The CDR3 loop spans 17 amino acids. Trimming took off 2 bases at V and 1 base at J, with 14 bases between the two ends. The germline gives CDR1 KGHSH, CDR2 LQKENI. The CDR3 sequence is CASSPKPTGGNTGELFF. CDR3 coding DNA: TGTGCCAGCTCACCAAAACCGACCGGCGGGAACACCGGGGAGCTGTTTTTT.

The chain uses TRBV11-2 and TRBJ2-3, with TRBD1 identical over 10 bases. The CDR3 sequence is 17 residues long. Per germline, CDR1 SGHAT and CDR2 FQNNGV. With 6 bases clipped from V and 2 bases from J, the junction kept 11 bases outside the gene matches. The CDR3 spells CASRGTGVGSLTDTQYF. CDR3 bases: TGTGCCAGCAGGGGGACAGGGGTGGGGAGCCTCACAGATACGCAGTATTTT.

J is TRBJ1-3 and V is TRBV7-9; a possible D gene is TRBD1 (5 bases). The CDR3 runs to 18 residues. V was trimmed by 5 bases and J by 0 bases, leaving 20 bases between them. Germline loops: CDR1 SEHNR, CDR2 FQNEAQ (reference sequence). The CDR3 bases are TGTGCCAGCAGCCAAGTTGGAGGGCAGGGAAGCTCTGGAAACACCATATATTTT. This encodes CASSQVGGQGSSGNTIYF.

This rearrangement joins TRBV28 to TRBJ2-5; D unclear. Looked up from germline, CDR1 is MDHEN and CDR2 is SYDVKM. V was clipped by 5 bases and J by 1 base, with 11 bases between them. The CDR3 extends over 14 amino acids. CDR3 DNA sequence: TGTGCCAGCAGTGAGCCGAAACTCCAAGAGACCCAGTACTTC. Amino acids: CASSEPKLQETQYF.

This clone came up a few times. V usage is TRBV18 and J usage is TRBJ2-2, with a tentative D call TRBD2 (7 bases). V was clipped by 5 bases and J by 0 bases, with 16 bases between them. CDR3 length: 17 residues. Germline-derived CDR1 and CDR2 are KGHSH and LQKENI. The CDR3, as DNA: TGTGCCAGCTCAGGCTCTTTCGGGGGGCCGAACACCGGGGAGCTGTTTTTT. Protein product: CASSGSFGGPNTGELFF.

CDR3 region: CSALTASYEQYF. The CDR3 region has the DNA TGCAGCGCGCTGACAGCGTCCTACGAGCAGTACTTC. V usage is TRBV29-1 and J usage is TRBJ2-7, with a possible D match to TRBD1 (5 bases). CDR1 SQVTM and CDR2 ANQGSEA come from the germline V gene. The CDR3 extends over 12 amino acids. V lost 7 bases and J 1 base, leaving 11 bases between the germline ends.

The chain couples TRBV18 to TRBJ2-7; D might be TRBD2 (6 bases). Germline loops: CDR1 KGHSH, CDR2 LQKENI. This CDR3 has 14 amino acids. Trimming removed 8 bases from V and 2 bases from J, with 16 bases in between. The CDR3 nucleotides are TGTGCCAGCCGGGCGGGGACTGCCACCTACGAGCAGTACTTC. Protein product: CASRAGTATYEQYF.

The chain employs TRBV7-8 and TRBJ2-2; TRBD2 matches at 9 bases. This CDR3 comprises 18 residues. CDR1 is SGHVS, CDR2 FQNEAQ, per germline. The V gene end was trimmed by 3 bases and the J gene end by 4 bases; junction bases not matched to a gene: 12. The CDR3 is CASSFSASSGEVTGELFF. As DNA, the CDR3 is TGTGCCAGCAGCTTCTCGGCGTCTAGCGGGGAAGTCACCGGGGAGCTGTTTTTT.

Turning to this clone: The junction departs from the called germline gene at one end, perhaps through a read error. For the CDR3, the DNA is TGTTCCAGCAGCCCAGGACAGGGAGCGAGGGAGACCCAGTACTTC. Amino acids: CSSSPGQGARETQYF. J is TRBJ2-5 and V is TRBV7-9; 8 nucleotides agree with TRBD1. CDR1 is SEHNR, CDR2 FQNEAQ, per germline (reference sequence). This CDR3 comprises 15 residues.

This clone was recorded once. The V gene is TRBV9, the J gene TRBJ2-3; 14 nucleotides agree with TRBD2. Germline-derived CDR1 and CDR2 are SGDLS and YYNGEE. The V and J ends lost 2 bases and 3 bases, in that order; junction bases with no gene match: 5. This CDR3 has 17 amino acids. The CDR3: CASSVGLAGASTDTQYF. The CDR3 nucleotides read TGTGCCAGCAGCGTGGGACTAGCGGGAGCTAGTACAGATACGCAGTATTTT.